One and the same sample provided the 3 T cell receptor beta chains below, sequenced in a study of response to subunit inactivated influenza vaccine. MiXCR was run by TCRdb on the RT-PCR reads, yielding one entry per CDR3 protein. The sample consists of roughly 760,000 distinct CDR3 sequences, approximately 22% of them appearing once. The specimen was PBMCs from blood, collected roughly 5 days after vaccination. Receptor source: a man in his forties or fifties who received an inactivated influenza vaccine.

The sample holds a few counts of this clonotype. This sequence joins TRBV20-1 and TRBJ1-5, with 10 positions matching TRBD1. V trimming: 6 bases; J trimming: 7 bases; junction bases outside the gene matches: 6. Germline V gene lookup returns CDR1 DFQATT and CDR2 SNEGSKA (reference sequence). The CDR3 has 13 amino acids. The CDR3 loop is CSAWDRGFQPQHF. CDR3 DNA: TGCAGTGCATGGGACAGGGGATTCCAGCCCCAGCATTTT.

The sample holds a few counts of this clonotype. The chain couples TRBV6-5 to TRBJ2-5, with 9 bases lining up with TRBD1. The CDR3 is 16 residues long. Germline assignment: CDR1 MNHEY and CDR2 SVGAGI. The ends lost 2 bases at V and 3 bases at J; junction bases unmatched: 7. The CDR3 region has the DNA TGTGCCAGCAGTTACGTACCCGGGACAGGGAAAGAGACCCAGTACTTC. This encodes CASSYVPGTGKETQYF.

This clonotype appeared a few times. The chain uses TRBV5-1 and TRBJ2-5; 7 nucleotides agree with TRBD1. The germline V gene encodes CDR1 SGHRS and CDR2 YFSETQ. The CDR3 has 15 amino acids. Losses at the gene ends were 0 bases for V and 0 bases for J; bases not matched to a gene: 2. The CDR3 bases are TGCGCCAGCAGCTTGGCAGGGACAGACCAAGAGACCCAGTACTTC. Its translation: CASSLAGTDQETQYF. The entire variable domain, with the rest obtained from reference TRBV5-1 and TRBJ2-5, is as follows: KAGVTQTPRYLIKTRGQQVTLSCSPISGHRSVSWYQQTPGQGLQFLFEYFSETQRNKGNFPGRFSGRQFSNSRSEMNVSTLELGDSALYLCASSLAGTDQETQYFGPGTRLLVL.